This record covers a single T cell receptor (beta chain). The sample comes from a study of shared clonotypes between healthy human individuals. Repertoires were generated with immunoSEQ multiplex PCR, while TCRdb's copy carries only in-frame clones and drops some. Among just over 95,000 clones listed, less than 80% were seen once. The CDR3 length is 14 residues. The V gene's germline CDR1 is MNHEY and CDR2 SVGAGI. The V end lost 6 bases, the J end lost 6 bases, and 17 bases lay between the germline ends. This TCR came from a man younger than 40 in good health. The chain joins TRBV6-5 to TRBJ2-5; D is perhaps TRBD1 (6 bases). The sample comprised memory CD8+ T cells sorted from blood. Subset denoted: CD45RO+ cells pooled with CCR7-negative TemRA cells. CDR3 sequence: CASSPLTGPQTQYF. Written as DNA, the CDR3 is TGTGCCAGCAGCCCCCTGACAGGCCCCCAGACCCAGTACTTC.